This T cell receptor (beta chain) was recorded in a study of blood T cell repertoires in COVID-19. CDR3 length equals 16 residues. Germline V gene data show CDR1 as MDHEN and CDR2 as SYDVKM. V was clipped by 0 bases and J by 0 bases; unmatched bases: 4. Original analysis: How many nucleated cells were present was estimated from reference gene primer amplification. Sequencing used immunoSEQ multiplex PCR; TCRdb keeps in-frame clones, though not all of them. V and J calls and clone size are as listed in that table; D and trimming were resolved from the DNA. Of tens of thousands of clones in the sample, roughly 80% were seen once.

The specimen was peripheral blood. This chain uses TRBV28 with TRBJ1-2; 7 positions agree with TRBD1. This receptor was taken from a man aged 45-65 years with COVID-19, enrolled during active disease. The CDR3 nucleotides are TGTGCCAGCAGTTTATGGGGGGACAGCACTAACTATGGCTACACCTTC. Translated, it gives CASSLWGDSTNYGYTF.